This T cell receptor (beta chain) was found in a study of post-analysis software for immune sequencing data. Across the study: Both relapsing-remitting and secondary progressive multiple sclerosis featured among the disease courses, as did progressive-relapsing multiple sclerosis.

The germline gives CDR1 SQVTM, CDR2 ANQGSEA. Trimming left V 7 bases short and J 7 bases short, with 21 bases between. The CDR3 totals 14 residues. Each TCR beta cDNA library carried unique molecular identifiers. TCRdb fed the PCR reads into MiXCR, producing one record per CDR3 protein. Counted here are roughly 600,000 distinct CDR3 sequences, around 44% occurring once; the ten biggest clones make up 1.5% to 2%. Whole-study results and caveats: Patients had higher frequencies than controls of roughly 5 TRBV segments, including TRBV5-6, TRBV5-1 and TRBV20-1.

This clonotype was seen a few times. Its antigen is currently unknown. This clonotype was sampled from a girl aged 5 to 17 with multiple sclerosis. What was sequenced was blood. The genes are TRBV29-1 and TRBJ2-3; maybe TRBD1 (6 bases). The CDR3 sequence: CSGVNWTESYTQYF. For the CDR3, the DNA is TGCAGCGGCGTCAATTGGACAGAATCTTATACGCAGTATTTT.